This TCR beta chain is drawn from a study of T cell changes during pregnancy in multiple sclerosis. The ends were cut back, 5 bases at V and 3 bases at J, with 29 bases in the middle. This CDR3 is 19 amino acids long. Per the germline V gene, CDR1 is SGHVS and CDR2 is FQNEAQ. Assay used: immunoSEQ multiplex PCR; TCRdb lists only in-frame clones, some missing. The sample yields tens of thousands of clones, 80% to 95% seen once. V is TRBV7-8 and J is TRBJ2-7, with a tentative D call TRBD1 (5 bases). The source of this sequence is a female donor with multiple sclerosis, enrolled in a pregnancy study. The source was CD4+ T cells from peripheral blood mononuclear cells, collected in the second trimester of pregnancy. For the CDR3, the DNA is TGTGCCAGCAGCCCGTTCCCCAAAGTCGACAGCCGTACATACTACGAGCAGTACTTC. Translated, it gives CASSPFPKVDSRTYYEQYF.